This T cell receptor (beta chain) was sequenced during a study of PD-1 blockade in classical Hodgkin lymphoma. The overall study: Once every 2 weeks, patients received intravenous nivolumab at 3 mg/kg.

Each patient relapsed following autologous stem cell transplantation, and prior brentuximab vedotin exposure differed. Isolation of CD4+ T cells from thawed PBMCs was performed by magnetic negative selection. The assay was immunoSEQ multiplex PCR, and TCRdb's table has in-frame clones only and misses some. This sample has approximately 9,900 clones, with 74% found just once. The germline V gene has CDR1 SGHDN and CDR2 FVKESK. The V gene end was trimmed by 3 bases and the J gene end by 10 bases; junction bases not matched to a gene: 6. The CDR3 runs 15 residues. The sample consisted of CD4+ T cells from blood, taken at baseline. V and J are TRBV14 and TRBJ2-1; 13 bases are a match to TRBD2. This clonotype was sampled from a human donor with classical Hodgkin lymphoma. The CDR3 DNA sequence: TGTGCCAGCAGCCATGGACTAGCGGGAGTAGGGGAGCAGTTCTTC. It translates to CASSHGLAGVGEQFF.